The present T cell receptor beta chain was sequenced within a study of metastatic and nonmetastatic thyroid tumors. This clone counts as medium-sized. TCRdb reprocessed the PCR reads using MiXCR. Seen here are under 20,000 clones, roughly 25% observed once, and the top ten hold about 3.3%. Thyroid surgery had not been preceded by any treatment in any patient. From germline, CDR1 is MNHEY and CDR2 SMNVEV (reference sequence). There are 15 residues in the CDR3. V lost 2 bases and J lost 4; bases outside the gene matches: 1. This rearrangement joins TRBV27 to TRBJ2-1; 11 positions match TRBD2. This TCR came from a male donor with papillary thyroid cancer or a benign thyroid nodule (not recorded which). Some clones in this sample may be carry-over from other donors' samples. Sequencing input: blood. The CDR3 DNA follows: TGTGCCAGCAGTTTAAGACTAGCGGGGTACAATGAGCAGTTCTTC. As protein: CASSLRLAGYNEQFF.